This TCR beta chain appears in the sequencing data of a study of early T cells in non-severe SARS-CoV-2 infection. TCRdb re-called the 5' RACE reads through MiXCR, storing one row per CDR3 protein. The data contain about 70,000 distinct CDR3 sequences, more than 8.5% of them seen just once; the ten biggest clones take up about 14%. This clonotype was observed a few times. This sequence originates from an adult who was a healthcare worker with PCR-confirmed SARS-CoV-2 infection or an uninfected control (not recorded which). The material sequenced was whole blood, taken at baseline.

The CDR3 DNA is TGTGCCATCTCTCAAGCGGGAGGGCAAGAGACCCAGTACTTC. It yields the protein CAISQAGGQETQYF. This chain connects TRBV10-3 to TRBJ2-5; 10 nucleotides match TRBD2. The CDR3 contains 14 residues. V lost 8 bases, J lost 2 bases, and 5 bases stayed unmatched. Germline V gene lookup returns CDR1 ENHRY and CDR2 SYGVKD.